The 13 T cell receptor beta chains below were found in one sample sequenced in a study of T cells in Graves' hyperthyroidism and ophthalmopathy. TCR beta CDR3 region amplification was performed from RNA transcripts. The HTBI primer set was used in a first-round RT-PCR of the TCR CDR3. One entry per CDR3 protein results from TCRdb running MiXCR on the multiplex PCR reads. Of under 800,000 distinct CDR3 sequences in the sample, 13% to 15% were seen once. The sample taken for sequencing was blood. Receptors were obtained from a young woman with Graves' hyperthyroidism.

The chain is built from TRBV19 and TRBJ2-1; D not certain. CDR3 length equals 17 residues. Germline-derived CDR1 and CDR2 are LNHDA and SQIVND (reference sequence). Trimming shortened V by 5 bases and J by 0 bases, and 17 bases separated the two germline ends. CDR3 nucleotide sequence: TGTGCCAGTAGTCAACGGGCGAAAGTGAGCTCCTACAATGAGCAGTTCTTC. Its translation: CASSQRAKVSSYNEQFF.

The chain employs TRBV20-1 and TRBJ2-3; 7 bases are shared with TRBD2. V was pared by 5 bases and J by 0 bases, with 2 bases of the junction left unmatched. CDR3 length equals 13 residues. The germline V gene has CDR1 DFQATT and CDR2 SNEGSKA (reference sequence). The CDR3 loop reads CSALLASTDTQYF. The CDR3 bases are TGCAGTGCTTTACTAGCGAGCACAGATACGCAGTATTTT.

This clonotype was detected many times. The chain combines TRBV30 with TRBJ1-1; D may be TRBD1 (6 bases). Trimming cost V 8 bases and J 5 bases, with 21 bases left between them. This CDR3 spans 14 amino acids. Germline V lookup: CDR1 GTSNPN, CDR2 SVGIG (reference sequence). CDR3 amino acids: CAGTLQGRRTEAFF. CDR3 DNA: TGTGCCGGGACCCTACAGGGAAGGAGGACTGAAGCTTTCTTT.

CDR3 sequence reads: CASAKGGISNQPQHF. CDR3 sequence (DNA): TGTGCCAGCGCCAAAGGGGGGATTAGCAATCAGCCCCAGCATTTT. The rearrangement uses TRBV7-8 and TRBJ1-5, with TRBD1 as a possible D gene (6 bases). Germline values: CDR1 SGHVS, CDR2 FQNEAQ. The CDR3 covers 15 residues. V shed 8 bases and J shed 0 bases, with 14 bases lying between them.

The rearrangement joins TRBV4-1 to TRBJ1-1; D gene uncertain. Between the trimmed V and J ends, which lost 0 bases and 7 bases, there was a span of 6 bases. The length of the CDR3 is 12 residues. Germline assignment: CDR1 MGHRA and CDR2 YSYEKL. CDR3 in DNA: TGCGCCAGCAGCCAAGATTCGTATGAAGCTTTCTTT. Translation: CASSQDSYEAFF.

This sequence joins TRBV10-2 and TRBJ1-4; 7 nucleotides align to TRBD1. Germline V gene lookup returns CDR1 WSHSY and CDR2 SAAADI. This CDR3 is 14 amino acids long. V lost 3 bases and J lost 9; bases outside the gene matches: 7. CDR3 sequence: CASSERGRGKKLFF. CDR3 sequence (DNA): TGCGCCAGCAGTGAAAGGGGGCGAGGAAAAAAACTGTTTTTT.

This clonotype has at least ten counts. The chain employs TRBV2 and TRBJ1-3; D not certain. The CDR3 length is 15 residues. Trimming left V 1 base short and J 3 bases short, with 10 bases between. From germline, CDR1 is SNHLY and CDR2 FYNNEI. The CDR3 DNA follows: TGTGCCAGCAGTGAAGATCAGCTAAGTGGAAACACCATATATTTT. This translates into CASSEDQLSGNTIYF.

This chain uses TRBV7-2 with TRBJ1-6, with D possibly being TRBD1 (5 bases). Germline CDR1 reads SGHTA; CDR2 reads FQGNSA. This CDR3 spans 15 amino acids. V dropped 4 bases and J dropped 7 bases, with 14 bases sitting between them. CDR3 coding DNA: TGTGCCAGCAGCTCGAGACGGTGGGGGAATTCACCCCTCCACTTT. This gives the protein CASSSRRWGNSPLHF.

This clonotype appeared a few times. The rearrangement joins TRBV20-1 to TRBJ1-3; D unresolved. Germline V gene lookup returns CDR1 DFQATT and CDR2 SNEGSKA (reference sequence). This CDR3 contains 13 residues. With 3 bases removed from V and 3 bases from J, the gap between germline ends came to 9 bases. This CDR3 is CSASPGVGNTIYF. Written as DNA, the CDR3 is TGCAGTGCTAGTCCGGGAGTTGGAAACACCATATATTTT.

This clonotype was seen a few times. An end of the junction does not agree with germline; a read error may underlie this. The rearrangement links TRBV19 to TRBJ1-5; perhaps TRBD1 as D (5 bases). Germline lookup yields CDR1 LNHDA and CDR2 SQIVND (reference sequence). The CDR3 length is 15 residues. This chain's CDR3 is CASRIGVVGNQPQHF. The CDR3 DNA reads TGTGCCAGTAGAATAGGGGTAGTAGGAAATCAGCCCCAGCATTTT.

This clonotype was recorded many times. This chain links TRBV7-2 with TRBJ2-5, with TRBD2 as a possible D gene (6 bases). Germline lookup yields CDR1 SGHTA and CDR2 FQGNSA. The CDR3 runs 14 residues. Trimming took 4 bases from V and 3 from J, leaving 12 bases between them. The DNA for the CDR3 is TGTGCCAGCAGCTACCGTTGGGGGGAAGAGACCCAGTACTTC. Translated: CASSYRWGEETQYF.

In its sample, this clonotype was seen a few times. The chain couples TRBV6-5 to TRBJ2-1; 13 nucleotides match TRBD2. The V gene end was trimmed by 0 bases and the J gene end by 0 bases; junction bases not matched to a gene: 5. This CDR3 has 19 residues. CDR1 and CDR2 from the germline V gene are MNHEY and SVGAGI. DNA of the CDR3: TGTGCCAGCAGTTACTCGGGACTAGCGGGAAAGAGCTCCTACAATGAGCAGTTCTTC. This sequence encodes CASSYSGLAGKSSYNEQFF.

This clonotype was seen only a few times. The J gene is TRBJ2-1, the V gene TRBV6-1, with 11 bases identical to TRBD2. Looked up from germline, CDR1 is MNHNS and CDR2 is SASEGT. The CDR3 length is 16 residues. With 6 bases clipped from V and 1 base from J, the junction kept 5 bases outside the gene matches. The CDR3 here is CASRTSGNPSYNEQFF. The CDR3 bases are TGTGCCAGCAGGACTAGCGGGAATCCGTCCTACAATGAGCAGTTCTTC.